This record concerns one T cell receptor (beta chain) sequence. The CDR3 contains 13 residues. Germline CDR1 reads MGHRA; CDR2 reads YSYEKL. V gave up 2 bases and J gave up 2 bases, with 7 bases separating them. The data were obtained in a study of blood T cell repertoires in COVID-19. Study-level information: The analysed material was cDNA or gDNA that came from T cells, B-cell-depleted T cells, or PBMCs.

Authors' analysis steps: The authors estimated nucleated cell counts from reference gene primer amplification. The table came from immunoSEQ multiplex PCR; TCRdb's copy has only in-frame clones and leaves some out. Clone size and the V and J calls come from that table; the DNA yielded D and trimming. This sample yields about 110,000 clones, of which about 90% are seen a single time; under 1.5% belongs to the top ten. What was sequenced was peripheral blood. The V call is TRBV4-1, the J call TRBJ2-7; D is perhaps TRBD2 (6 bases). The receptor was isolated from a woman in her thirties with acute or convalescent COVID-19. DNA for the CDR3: TGCGCCAGCAGCCAACCGGGGGCCTACGAGCAGTACTTC. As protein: CASSQPGAYEQYF.